This passage covers 22 T cell receptor beta chains from one sample sequenced in a study of T-cell memory formation after mild COVID-19. Each CDR3 protein gets one entry after TCRdb re-called the 5' RACE reads with MiXCR. The top ten clones hold around 3.7% of a sample with roughly 250,000 distinct CDR3 sequences, around 15% of them seen once. The source material was PBMCs or a T cell subset sorted from them (not recorded which). These receptors were obtained from a man between 18 and 29 years old who had mild COVID-19 (a few samples of this study predate the infection). Cell type and time point are not known.

This chain connects TRBV5-1 to TRBJ1-3; D unclear. Trimming removed 0 bases from V and 5 bases from J, with 6 bases in between. This CDR3 region has 13 residues. From germline, CDR1 is SGHRS and CDR2 YFSETQ. The CDR3 nucleotides are TGCGCCAGCAGCTTGGACGCCCGAAACACCATATATTTT. As protein: CASSLDARNTIYF.

This clonotype came up a few times. CDR3 in amino acids: CASRFRDSEAFF. CDR3 DNA: TGTGCCAGTAGATTCAGGGATTCTGAAGCTTTCTTT. The J gene is TRBJ1-1, the V gene TRBV19, with a tentative D call TRBD1 (5 bases). The CDR3 is 12 residues long. Germline V gene lookup returns CDR1 LNHDA and CDR2 SQIVND (reference sequence). V was pared by 6 bases and J by 6 bases, with 11 bases between.

The V gene is TRBV7-9, the J gene TRBJ1-5; D might be TRBD1 (5 bases). V was cut by 3 bases and J by 3 bases, with 12 bases left in between. The CDR3 is made up of 15 amino acids. Germline-derived CDR1 and CDR2 are SEHNR and FQNEAQ (reference sequence). Here the CDR3 reads CASSLGLEANQPQHF. CDR3 DNA: TGTGCCAGCAGCTTGGGACTGGAGGCCAATCAGCCCCAGCATTTT.

This clonotype was counted between two and nine times. V and J are TRBV6-2 or TRBV6-3 and TRBJ2-2, with D unresolved. The germline gives CDR1 MNHEY, CDR2 SVGEGT. There are 14 residues in the CDR3. The V end lost 3 bases, the J end lost 6 bases, and 11 bases lay between the germline ends. CDR3 sequence: CASSYFGRSGELFF. The CDR3 nucleotides are TGTGCCAGCAGTTATTTCGGTCGGTCCGGGGAGCTGTTTTTT.

This clonotype was picked up a small number of times. The V call is TRBV10-3, the J call TRBJ1-2; D is undetermined. This CDR3 region has 13 residues. Trimming pared 0 bases from V and 3 bases from J, leaving 5 bases between. Germline V lookup: CDR1 ENHRY, CDR2 SYGVKD. In DNA, the CDR3 is TGTGCCATCAGTGAGTCGGGATACTATGGCTACACCTTC. This encodes CAISESGYYGYTF.

This clonotype was detected a few times. V and J are TRBV5-1 and TRBJ2-5; tentatively, D is TRBD1 (7 bases). Trimming took 1 base from V and 2 from J, leaving 12 bases between them. CDR3 size: 15 residues. Germline V gene lookup returns CDR1 SGHRS and CDR2 YFSETQ. The CDR3 DNA reads as TGCGCCAGCAGCTTGAAACAGGGGAGGCAAGAGACCCAGTACTTC. Translated: CASSLKQGRQETQYF.

The V gene is TRBV7-9, the J gene TRBJ1-3; D call uncertain. The V gene's germline CDR1 is SEHNR and CDR2 FQNEAQ (reference sequence). This CDR3 comprises 15 residues. V was cut by 2 bases and J by 2 bases, with 10 bases left in between. Written as DNA, the CDR3 is TGTGCCAGCAGCTTATTGGCGATCACTGGAAACACCATATATTTT. Translated, it gives CASSLLAITGNTIYF. The full variable domain, with the rest looked up from reference TRBV7-9 and TRBJ1-3, is DTGVSQNPRHKITKRGQNVTFRCDPISEHNRLYWYRQTLGQGPEFLTYFQNEAQLEKSRLLSDRFSAERPKGSFSTLEIQRTEQGDSAMYLCASSLLAITGNTIYFGEGSWLTVV.

Only a few counts were recorded for this clonotype. The J gene is TRBJ2-7, the V gene TRBV2; D remains unclear. Germline V CDR1 and CDR2: SNHLY, FYNNEI. This CDR3 spans 13 amino acids. Deletions cut 7 bases from V and 2 bases from J, with 12 bases between. The CDR3 here is CASKFDPTYEQYV. In DNA, the CDR3 is TGTGCCAGCAAATTTGACCCAACCTACGAGCAGTACGTC.

The chain joins TRBV9 to TRBJ2-5, with 8 positions matching TRBD2. V lost 0 bases and J lost 4; bases outside the gene matches: 5. Germline V gene sequence: CDR1 SGDLS, CDR2 YYNGEE. The length of the CDR3 is 15 residues. CDR3 protein: CASSVGGLAAETQYF. CDR3 in DNA: TGTGCCAGCAGCGTAGGAGGACTAGCCGCAGAGACCCAGTACTTC. The full variable domain, with the rest looked up from reference TRBV9 and TRBJ2-5, is DSGVTQTPKHLITATGQRVTLRCSPRSGDLSVYWYQQSLDQGLQFLIQYYNGEERAKGNILERFSAQQFPDLHSELNLSSLELGDSALYFCASSVGGLAAETQYFGPGTRLLVL.

This clonotype was detected only a few times. The V gene is TRBV15, the J gene TRBJ1-1; TRBD1 is a possible D gene (5 bases). The CDR3 covers 14 residues. V lost 0 bases, J lost 13 bases, and 18 bases lay in between. Germline V gene sequence: CDR1 LNHNV, CDR2 YYDKDF (reference sequence). The CDR3 nucleotides read TGTGCCACCAGCAGAGACCCCACGGGGGAAATCGGTTTCTTT. Its translation is CATSRDPTGEIGFF.

The chain uses TRBV18 and TRBJ1-4, with D hard to call. Trimming took off 9 bases at V and 4 bases at J, with 15 bases between the two ends. Germline V gene sequence: CDR1 KGHSH, CDR2 LQKENI. This CDR3 spans 14 amino acids. CDR3 DNA: TGTGCCAGTACCAGCGGTAACCGTAATGAAAAACTGTTTTTT. This sequence encodes CASTSGNRNEKLFF. The variable domain in full, with the rest retrieved from reference TRBV18 and TRBJ1-4, is NAGVMQNPRHLVRRRGQEARLRCSPMKGHSHVYWYRQLPEEGLKFMVYLQKENIIDESGMPKERFSAEFPKEGPSILRIQQVVRGDSAAYFCASTSGNRNEKLFFGSGTQLSVL.

This clonotype was detected only a few times. The chain has TRBV11-3 and TRBJ2-3; D gene ambiguous. V was cut by 1 base and J by 4 bases, with 6 bases left in between. The CDR3 loop spans 13 amino acids. CDR1 and CDR2 from the germline V gene are SGHNT and YENEEA. This chain's CDR3 is CASSLGRADTQYF. CDR3 in DNA: TGTGCCAGCAGCTTAGGACGGGCAGATACGCAGTATTTT.

This clonotype was seen more than once but under ten times. The chain is built from TRBV24-1 and TRBJ2-5; 7 nucleotides agree with TRBD2. The CDR3 sequence is 16 residues long. V trimming: 3 bases; J trimming: 0 bases; junction bases outside the gene matches: 6. Germline V gives CDR1 KGHDR, CDR2 SFDVKD. The CDR3 region is CATSDPGTTNQETQYF. In DNA, the CDR3 is TGTGCCACCAGTGATCCAGGGACTACCAACCAAGAGACCCAGTACTTC.

The chain couples TRBV28 to TRBJ2-7; maybe TRBD2 (6 bases). This CDR3 has 14 residues. The germline V and J ends were trimmed by 4 bases and 5 bases, with 15 bases remaining between them. Germline V lookup: CDR1 MDHEN, CDR2 SYDVKM. The CDR3 sequence is CASSSGTGVHEQYV. The CDR3, as DNA: TGTGCCAGCAGTTCCGGGACTGGGGTTCACGAGCAGTACGTC.

There are a few counts of this clonotype. This rearrangement joins TRBV3-1 to TRBJ2-3; D is ambiguous. This CDR3 is built from 13 residues. Germline assignment: CDR1 LGHDT and CDR2 YNNKEL (reference sequence). The ends were cut back, 0 bases at V and 6 bases at J, with 7 bases in the middle. In DNA, the CDR3 is TGTGCCAGCAGCCAAGATCAGCCCGATACGCAGTATTTT. Translation gives CASSQDQPDTQYF.

This clonotype was recorded a few times. The rearrangement uses TRBV4-2 and TRBJ1-6; D unresolved. V dropped 0 bases and J dropped 10 bases, with 13 bases sitting between them. This CDR3 has 15 residues. The V gene's germline CDR1 is LGHNA and CDR2 YNFKEQ. The CDR3 nucleotides are TGTGCCAGCAGCCAAGAATATCTTAGTGTGTCACCCCTCCACTTT. Protein: CASSQEYLSVSPLHF.

In its sample, this clonotype was seen a few times. The chain uses TRBV5-5 and TRBJ2-5; TRBD2 matches at 7 bases. Germline values: CDR1 SGHKS, CDR2 YYEKEE (reference sequence). There are 15 residues in the CDR3. V lost 5 bases, J lost 1 base, and 8 bases stayed unmatched. The DNA of the CDR3 is TGTGCCAGCAGAAAGAATAGCGGGCCCCAAGAGACCCAGTACTTC. It yields the protein CASRKNSGPQETQYF.

This clonotype has a handful of counts. This chain uses TRBV6-6 with TRBJ1-1, with D possibly being TRBD1 (5 bases). CDR3 size: 13 residues. Germline loops: CDR1 MNHNY, CDR2 SVGAGI (reference sequence). Deletions cut 0 bases from V and 5 bases from J, with 7 bases between. In DNA form, the CDR3 reads TGTGCCAGCAGTTACTCGGGGGAGACTGAAGCTTTCTTT. Translation: CASSYSGETEAFF.

The V gene is TRBV7-2, the J gene TRBJ1-1; the D gene is possibly TRBD1 (6 bases). V lost 4 bases to trimming and J lost 8 bases, with 14 bases between them. The germline CDR1 and CDR2 sequences are SGHTA and FQGNSA. This CDR3 contains 13 residues. CDR3 sequence: CASSSQGGGEAFF. In DNA form, the CDR3 reads TGTGCCAGCAGCTCTCAGGGAGGGGGGGAAGCTTTCTTT.

Ten or more counts support this clonotype. The chain has TRBV3-1 and TRBJ2-5, with a possible D match to TRBD2 (6 bases). The CDR3 extends over 14 amino acids. The V gene's germline CDR1 is LGHDT and CDR2 YNNKEL (reference sequence). Trimming removed 4 bases from V and 2 bases from J, with 11 bases in between. CDR3 protein: CASSRLEGQETQYF. The CDR3 region has the DNA TGTGCCAGCAGCCGACTAGAGGGACAAGAGACCCAGTACTTC.

The chain joins TRBV2 to TRBJ2-3, with TRBD1 identical over 8 bases. The length of the CDR3 is 15 residues. J was trimmed by 1 base and V by 5 bases; bases with no gene match: 5. CDR1 is SNHLY, CDR2 FYNNEI, per germline. The CDR3 nucleotides read TGTGCCAGCAGTCTGGACAGGGACGGCACAGATACGCAGTATTTT. Residues: CASSLDRDGTDTQYF.

The V and J genes are TRBV5-1 and TRBJ2-3, with D possibly matching TRBD1 (6 bases). Trimming left V 2 bases short and J 6 bases short, with 13 bases between. This CDR3 is 14 amino acids long. Germline CDR1 is SGHRS and CDR2 is YFSETQ. The CDR3 sequence is CASSLGQQGDTQYF. The CDR3 DNA reads as TGCGCCAGCAGCTTAGGCCAACAGGGCGATACGCAGTATTTT. Drawing the rest from reference TRBV5-1 and TRBJ2-3, the complete variable domain is KAGVTQTPRYLIKTRGQQVTLSCSPISGHRSVSWYQQTPGQGLQFLFEYFSETQRNKGNFPGRFSGRQFSNSRSEMNVSTLELGDSALYLCASSLGQQGDTQYFGPGTRLTVL.